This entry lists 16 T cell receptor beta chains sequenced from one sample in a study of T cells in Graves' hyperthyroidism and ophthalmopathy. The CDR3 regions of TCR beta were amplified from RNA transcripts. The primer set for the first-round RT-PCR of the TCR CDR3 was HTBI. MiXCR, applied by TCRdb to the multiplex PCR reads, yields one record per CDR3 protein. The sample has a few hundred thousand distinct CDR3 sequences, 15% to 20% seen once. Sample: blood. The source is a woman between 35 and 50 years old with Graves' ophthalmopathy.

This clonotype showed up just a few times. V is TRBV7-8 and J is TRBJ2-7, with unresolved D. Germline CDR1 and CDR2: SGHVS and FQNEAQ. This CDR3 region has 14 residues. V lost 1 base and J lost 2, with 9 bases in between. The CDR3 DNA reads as TGTGCCAGCAGCTTAGGTGACGTTCCCTACGAGCAGTACTTC. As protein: CASSLGDVPYEQYF.

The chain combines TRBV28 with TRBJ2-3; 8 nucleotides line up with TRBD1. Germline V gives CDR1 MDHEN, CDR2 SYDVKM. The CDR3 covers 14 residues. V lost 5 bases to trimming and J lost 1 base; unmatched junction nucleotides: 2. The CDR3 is CASSTDRGTDTQYF. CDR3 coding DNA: TGTGCCAGCAGTACGGACAGGGGCACAGATACGCAGTATTTT. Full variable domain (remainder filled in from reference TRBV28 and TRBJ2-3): DVKVTQSSRYLVKRTGEKVFLECVQDMDHENMFWYRQDPGLGLRLIYFSYDVKMKEKGDIPEGYSVSREKKERFSLILESASTNQTSMYLCASSTDRGTDTQYFGPGTRLTVL.

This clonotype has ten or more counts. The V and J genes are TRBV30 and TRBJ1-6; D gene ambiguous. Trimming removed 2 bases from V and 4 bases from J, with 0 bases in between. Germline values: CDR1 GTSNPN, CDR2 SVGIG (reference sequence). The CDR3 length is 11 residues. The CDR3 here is CAWSYNSPLHF. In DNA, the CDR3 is TGTGCCTGGAGTTATAATTCACCCCTCCACTTT.

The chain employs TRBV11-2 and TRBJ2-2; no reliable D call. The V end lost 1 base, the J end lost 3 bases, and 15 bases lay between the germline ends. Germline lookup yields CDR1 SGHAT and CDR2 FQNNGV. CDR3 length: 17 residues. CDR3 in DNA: TGTGCCAGCAGCTTAGGACCGTCCTGGGAATACACCGGGGAGCTGTTTTTT. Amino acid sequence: CASSLGPSWEYTGELFF.

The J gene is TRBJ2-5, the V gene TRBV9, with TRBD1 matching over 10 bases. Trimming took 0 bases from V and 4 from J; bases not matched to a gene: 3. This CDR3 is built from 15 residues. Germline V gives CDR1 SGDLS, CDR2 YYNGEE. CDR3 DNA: TGTGCCAGCAGCGTAGAGGGACAGGGGATAGAGACCCAGTACTTC. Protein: CASSVEGQGIETQYF.

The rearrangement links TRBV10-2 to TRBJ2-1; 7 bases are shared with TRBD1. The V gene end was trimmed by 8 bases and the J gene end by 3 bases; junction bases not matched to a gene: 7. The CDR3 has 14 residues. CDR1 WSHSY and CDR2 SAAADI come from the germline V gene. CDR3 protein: CASSGQGDYNEQFF. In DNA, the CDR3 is TGCGCCAGCTCCGGTCAGGGGGACTACAATGAGCAGTTCTTC.

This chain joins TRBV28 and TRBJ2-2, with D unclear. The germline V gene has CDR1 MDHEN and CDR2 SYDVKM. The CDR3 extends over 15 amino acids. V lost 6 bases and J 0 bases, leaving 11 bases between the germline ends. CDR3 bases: TGTGCCAGCAGCAATCCGCCAACGAACACCGGGGAGCTGTTTTTT. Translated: CASSNPPTNTGELFF.

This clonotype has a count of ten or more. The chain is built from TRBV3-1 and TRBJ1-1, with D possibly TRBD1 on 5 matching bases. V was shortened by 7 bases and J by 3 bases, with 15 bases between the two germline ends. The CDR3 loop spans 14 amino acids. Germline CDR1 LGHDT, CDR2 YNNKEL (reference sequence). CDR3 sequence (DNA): TGTGCCAGCAAACAAGGGGAAAAATACACTGAAGCTTTCTTT. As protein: CASKQGEKYTEAFF.

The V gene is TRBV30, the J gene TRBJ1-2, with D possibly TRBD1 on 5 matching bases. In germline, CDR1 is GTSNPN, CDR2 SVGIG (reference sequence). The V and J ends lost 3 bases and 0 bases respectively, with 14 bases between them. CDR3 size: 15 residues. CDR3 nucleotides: TGTGCCTGGAGGCGGGGACCGGTAGCTAACTATGGCTACACCTTC. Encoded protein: CAWRRGPVANYGYTF.

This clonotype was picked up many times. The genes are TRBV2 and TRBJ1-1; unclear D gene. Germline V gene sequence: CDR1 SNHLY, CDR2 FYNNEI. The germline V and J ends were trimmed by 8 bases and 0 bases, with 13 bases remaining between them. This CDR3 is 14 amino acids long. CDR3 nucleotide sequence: TGTGCCAGCCTTAAGAGACTTATGAACACTGAAGCTTTCTTT. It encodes CASLKRLMNTEAFF.

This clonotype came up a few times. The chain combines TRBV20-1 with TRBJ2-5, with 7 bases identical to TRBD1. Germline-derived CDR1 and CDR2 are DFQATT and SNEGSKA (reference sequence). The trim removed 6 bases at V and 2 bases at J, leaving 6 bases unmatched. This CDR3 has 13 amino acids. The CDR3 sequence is CSATTGLQETQYF. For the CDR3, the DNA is TGCAGTGCAACGACAGGGCTACAAGAGACCCAGTACTTC.

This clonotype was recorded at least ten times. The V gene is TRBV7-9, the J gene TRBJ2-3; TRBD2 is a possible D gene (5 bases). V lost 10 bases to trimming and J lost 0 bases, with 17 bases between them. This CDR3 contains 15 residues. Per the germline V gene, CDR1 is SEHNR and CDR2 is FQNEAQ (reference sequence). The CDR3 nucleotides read TGTGCCATCAGAATAGGAGGAACTAGCACAGATACGCAGTATTTT. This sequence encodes CAIRIGGTSTDTQYF.

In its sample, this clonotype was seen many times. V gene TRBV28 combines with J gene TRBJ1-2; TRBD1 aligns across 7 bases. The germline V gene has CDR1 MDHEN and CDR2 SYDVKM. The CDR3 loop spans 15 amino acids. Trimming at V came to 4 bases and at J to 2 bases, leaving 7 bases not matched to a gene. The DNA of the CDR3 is TGTGCCAGCAGTTCTGGGGGGACAGCCAACTATGGCTACACCTTC. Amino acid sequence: CASSSGGTANYGYTF.

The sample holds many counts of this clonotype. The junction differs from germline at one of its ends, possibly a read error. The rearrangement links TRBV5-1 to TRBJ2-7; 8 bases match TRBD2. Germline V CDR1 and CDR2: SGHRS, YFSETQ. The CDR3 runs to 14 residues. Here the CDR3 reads CASSLGAGVYEQYF. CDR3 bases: TGTGCCAGCAGCTTAGGAGCGGGGGTCTACGAGCAGTACTTC.

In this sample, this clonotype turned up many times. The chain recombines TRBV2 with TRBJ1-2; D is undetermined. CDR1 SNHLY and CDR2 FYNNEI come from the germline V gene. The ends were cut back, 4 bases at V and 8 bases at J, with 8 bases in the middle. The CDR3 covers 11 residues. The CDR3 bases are TGTGCCAGCAGTGCGGTTTTCGGCTACACCTTC. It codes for CASSAVFGYTF.

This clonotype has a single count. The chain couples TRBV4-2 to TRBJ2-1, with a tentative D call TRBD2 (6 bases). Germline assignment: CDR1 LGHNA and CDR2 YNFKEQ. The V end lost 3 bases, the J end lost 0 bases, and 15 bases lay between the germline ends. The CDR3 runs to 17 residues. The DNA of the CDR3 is TGTGCCAGCAGCCATTACTTAGCGGAGAGCTCCTACAATGAGCAGTTCTTC. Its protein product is CASSHYLAESSYNEQFF.